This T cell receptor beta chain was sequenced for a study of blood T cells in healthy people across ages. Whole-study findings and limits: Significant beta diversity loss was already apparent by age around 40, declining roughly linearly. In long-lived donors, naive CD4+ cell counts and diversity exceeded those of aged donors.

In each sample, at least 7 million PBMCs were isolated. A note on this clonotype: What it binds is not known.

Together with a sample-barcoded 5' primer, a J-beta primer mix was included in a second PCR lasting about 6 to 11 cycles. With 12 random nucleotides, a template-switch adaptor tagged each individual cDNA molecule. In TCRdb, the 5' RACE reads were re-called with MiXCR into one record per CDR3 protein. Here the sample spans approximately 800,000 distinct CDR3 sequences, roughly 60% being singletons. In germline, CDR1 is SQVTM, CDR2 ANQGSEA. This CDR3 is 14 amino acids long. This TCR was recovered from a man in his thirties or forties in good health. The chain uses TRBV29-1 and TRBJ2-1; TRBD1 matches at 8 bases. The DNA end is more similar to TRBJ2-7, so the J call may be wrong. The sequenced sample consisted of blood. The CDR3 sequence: CSVYPWTGYNEQYF. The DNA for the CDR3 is TGCAGCGTTTACCCCTGGACAGGGTACAATGAGCAGTACTTC.